This T cell receptor (beta chain) is from a study of breast tumors, draining lymph nodes, adjacent tissues. Germline loops: CDR1 SGHRS, CDR2 YFSETQ. V lost 7 bases and J lost 7; bases outside the gene matches: 13. The CDR3 consists of 16 residues. Each CDR3 protein is one row after TCRdb ran MiXCR on the multiplex PCR reads. The sample contains under 250,000 distinct CDR3 sequences, less than 40% of which appear only once. Axillary draining lymph nodes of breast cancer patients supplied the node samples. This chain connects TRBV5-1 to TRBJ2-3; 12 bases map to TRBD2. Specimen: axillary lymph node tissue. This clonotype was sampled from a female donor with breast cancer. Some clones in this sample may be carry-over from other donors' samples. CDR3 in amino acids: CASHPRLAGESNTQYF. CDR3 coding DNA: TGCGCCAGCCACCCCAGACTAGCGGGAGAGTCGAATACGCAGTATTTT.